These T cell receptor beta chains were read from a single sample in a study of T-cell reconstitution after alpha-beta-depleted transplantation in children. TCRdb called the PCR reads again in MiXCR, with one record for every CDR3 protein. The sample yields hundreds of thousands of distinct CDR3 sequences, around 23% seen once. This specimen was PBMCs, mostly from graft donor cells, taken 360 days after TCRalphabeta/CD19-depleted stem cell transplant. The receptors originated from a boy under two years old who had a stem cell transplant for acute myeloid leukemia, so the T cells may come from the graft donor. Both conserved end residues are part of each CDR3. Each record gives: D gene, clone size, V gene, J gene, CDR3 DNA, CDR3 protein. D genes are given only for firm matches. Clone size appears in some rows only: once, few, many, or a class for an expanded clone.

>-|few|TRBV7-2|TRBJ2-1
TGTGCCAGCAGCCCCGCCGGAAACTACAATGAGCAGTTCTTC
CASSPAGNYNEQFF
>-|few|TRBV6-5|TRBJ1-6
TGTGCCAGCAGAAACGACGGATCCAGCTCCTATAATTCACCCCTCCACTTT
CASRNDGSSSYNSPLHF
>-|many|TRBV6-6|TRBJ1-6
TGTGCCAGCAGTTGGCAGACAAATTCACCCCTCCACTTT
CASSWQTNSPLHF
>TRBD1|-|TRBV20-1|TRBJ1-1
TGCAGTGCGATCAGGGACAGGGGCCCTGAAGCTTTCTTT
CSAIRDRGPEAFF
>TRBD1|-|TRBV20-1|TRBJ1-1
TGCATTGCTAGAGAACGGACAGGGGTTGGCACTGAAGCTTTCTTT
CIARERTGVGTEAFF
>-|few|TRBV29-1|TRBJ1-2
TGCAGCGTTGGGGGCAGGAACTATGGCTACACCTTC
CSVGGRNYGYTF
>TRBD1|-|TRBV7-2|TRBJ2-1
TGTGCCAGCAGTAGACGGGACAGGGGGCTCGATGAGCAGTTCTTC
CASSRRDRGLDEQFF
>-|many|TRBV7-6|TRBJ2-5
TGTGCCAGCAGCAAAACAGGCGGCGGTAATCGAGAGACCCAGTACTTC
CASSKTGGGNRETQYF
>TRBD1|-|TRBV29-1|TRBJ2-2
TGCAGCGTAGAGACCAGGGGGAAGAGTGGCGGGGAGCTGTTTTTT
CSVETRGKSGGELFF
>-|many|TRBV6-2/TRBV6-3|TRBJ1-2
TGTGCCAGCACCCCGGCGACAGGCTATGGCTACACCTTC
CASTPATGYGYTF
>TRBD1|many|TRBV27|TRBJ1-5
TGTGCCAGCAGTGCAGGGGGCGGGCAGCCCCAGCATTTT
CASSAGGGQPQHF
>-|-|TRBV7-2|TRBJ2-5
TGTGCCAGCAGCTTTGGGGTCTCCCGAGAGACCCAGTACTTC
CASSFGVSRETQYF
>TRBD1|few|TRBV20-1|TRBJ1-1
TGCAGTGCTAGGGAAGGACAGGGCGGAACTGAAGCTTTCTTT
CSAREGQGGTEAFF
>TRBD2|few|TRBV4-3|TRBJ2-3
TGCGCCAGCAGCCAACTCACCGGGACTACCACAGATACGCAGTATTTT
CASSQLTGTTTDTQYF
>-|many|TRBV19|TRBJ2-7
TGTGCCAGTAGTATAGGAGGATACGAGCAGTACTTC
CASSIGGYEQYF
>-|-|TRBV6-6|TRBJ2-1
TGTGCCAGCAGTTACGGTGTCTCTGAGCAGTTCTTC
CASSYGVSEQFF
>TRBD1|many|TRBV24-1|TRBJ2-1
TGTGCCACCAGTGCGCCGGGACAGGTTAGTGATGAGCAGTTCTTC
CATSAPGQVSDEQFF
>TRBD2|-|TRBV20-1|TRBJ2-5
TGCAGTGCTTTGGAGGGGCTAGCGGGGGTCCAAGAGACCCAGTACTTC
CSALEGLAGVQETQYF
>TRBD1|once|TRBV11-2|TRBJ2-7
TGTGCCAGCAGCTTAGGTGGGACAGGCAACGAGCAGTACTTC
CASSLGGTGNEQYF
>-|-|TRBV5-5|TRBJ2-1
TGTGCCAGCAGCTGGGTCGACAGTCACAATGAGCAGTTCTTC
CASSWVDSHNEQFF
>-|-|TRBV2|TRBJ1-2
TGTGCCAGCAGTGAAGCTACGAGGGAAGCTGGCTACACCTTC
CASSEATREAGYTF
>-|-|TRBV7-2|TRBJ2-1
TGTGCCAGCACCCCGTGGGCAGGGGCCTACAATGAGCAGTTCTTC
CASTPWAGAYNEQFF
>-|-|TRBV4-2|TRBJ1-5
TGTGCCAGCAGCCAACTTCAGGGCCCGAACCAGCCCCAGCATTTT
CASSQLQGPNQPQHF
>TRBD1|many|TRBV6-5|TRBJ2-2
TGTGCCAGCAAGGGGGCAGGTGGCGGGTACACCGGGGAGCTGTTTTTT
CASKGAGGGYTGELFF
>-|many|TRBV13|TRBJ2-3
TGTGCCAGCAGACCCGGGACTCTCGGGGCAGATACGCAGTATTTT
CASRPGTLGADTQYF
>-|-|TRBV5-1|TRBJ1-3
TGCGCCAGCAGCTCCGAAGGACCCGTCCCTGGAAACACCATATATTTT
CASSSEGPVPGNTIYF
>-|-|TRBV6-5|TRBJ1-1
TGTGCCAGCAGTTTCCTCCGGGACACTGAAGCTTTCTTT
CASSFLRDTEAFF
>-|-|TRBV5-1|TRBJ2-6
TGCGCCAGCAGCTTGGAAGGCAGAACCTCTGGGGCCAACGTCCTGACTTTC
CASSLEGRTSGANVLTF
>-|few|TRBV6-2/TRBV6-3|TRBJ2-7
TGTGCCAGCACCCTCTTTCGCGGGGAAAGCTACGAGCAGTACTTC
CASTLFRGESYEQYF
>-|few|TRBV12-3/TRBV12-4|TRBJ1-5
TGTGCCAGCAGTCTACACAGCAGGGAACGACAGCCCCAGCATTTT
CASSLHSRERQPQHF
>-|-|TRBV7-6|TRBJ1-5
TGTGCCAGCAGCTTATCGGGGTATCAGCCCCAGCATTTT
CASSLSGYQPQHF
>TRBD1|many|TRBV15|TRBJ2-5
TGTGCCACCAGCGGAACAGGGGGATCGGTCCAAGAGACCCAGTACTTC
CATSGTGGSVQETQYF
>TRBD1|few|TRBV24-1|TRBJ1-2
TGTGCCACCAGTGACCAAAGAGGGGGCGTCTATGGCTACACCTTC
CATSDQRGGVYGYTF
>-|few|TRBV6-5|TRBJ2-1
TGTGCCAGCAGCGAGGGGGATGAGCAGTTCTTC
CASSEGDEQFF
>-|many|TRBV29-1|TRBJ1-1
TGCAGCGTGGTTCGGGGCGTGGACACTGAAGCTTTCTTT
CSVVRGVDTEAFF
>-|few|TRBV12-3/TRBV12-4|TRBJ1-2
TGTGCCAGCAGTCGTCTTTTGGGGGCGCCTTATGGCTACACCTTC
CASSRLLGAPYGYTF
>TRBD1|-|TRBV20-1|TRBJ2-3
TGCAGTGCTGGGGACCGGGACAGGGGGCTCGGGAGCACAGATACGCAGTATTTT
CSAGDRDRGLGSTDTQYF
>TRBD2|many|TRBV20-1|TRBJ2-3
TGCAGTGCCAAGACTAGCGGGGGTTTTGGTGCGGCAGATACGCAGTATTTT
CSAKTSGGFGAADTQYF
>-|many|TRBV7-9|TRBJ2-1
TGTGCCACCCTCTCAAGGGGGAGTTGGAATGAGCAGTTCTTC
CATLSRGSWNEQFF
>TRBD2|-|TRBV6-5|TRBJ2-7
TGTGCCAGCAGTTACTCGACTAGCGGGGGCTCCTACGAGCAGTACTTC
CASSYSTSGGSYEQYF
>-|few|TRBV4-3|TRBJ1-1
TGCGCCAGCAGCCAGGACCCTGCGAGTGGTTCCCCTGAAGCTTTCTTT
CASSQDPASGSPEAFF
>-|-|TRBV6-1|TRBJ2-1
TGTGCCAGCAGGTTTCAGGGATACTCCTACAATGAGCAGTTCTTC
CASRFQGYSYNEQFF
>-|-|TRBV6-1|TRBJ1-3
TGTGCCAGCAGTACGGCAGTCTCTGGAAACACCATATATTTT
CASSTAVSGNTIYF
>-|many|TRBV27|TRBJ1-6
TGTGCCAGCAGTTCGAGACAGACCTATAATTCACCCCTCCACTTT
CASSSRQTYNSPLHF
>TRBD2|many|TRBV20-1|TRBJ2-3
TGCAGTGCTAGCAGACCCGGACTAGCAAACACAGATACGCAGTATTTT
CSASRPGLANTDTQYF
>TRBD2|few|TRBV9|TRBJ2-3
TGTGCCAGCAGCGTAGGCTCGGTACGGGCGGGGGGTAAAGATACGCAGTATTTT
CASSVGSVRAGGKDTQYF
>-|few|TRBV5-1|TRBJ2-3
TGCGCCAGCAGCTTGATGGGGGCCGTGGGAGATACGCAGTATTTT
CASSLMGAVGDTQYF
>TRBD1|-|TRBV10-3|TRBJ2-1
TGTGCCATCAGTGAGGGGGACAGGGATCTCAATGAGCAGTTCTTC
CAISEGDRDLNEQFF
>-|many|TRBV12-3/TRBV12-4|TRBJ2-1
TGTGCCAGCAGGCAACAGGGAGGAGAGCAGTTCTTC
CASRQQGGEQFF
>-|-|TRBV11-1|TRBJ2-6
TGTGCCAGCAGCAGACAAGGACAGGCCAACGTCCTGACTTTC
CASSRQGQANVLTF
>-|few|TRBV6-4|TRBJ2-1
TGTGCCAGCAGTGAGGAGGGTTCCCCCTACAATGAGCAGTTCTTC
CASSEEGSPYNEQFF
>-|many|TRBV5-1|TRBJ2-2
TGCGCCAGCAGCTTGGTTGCAGGGAACACCGGGGAGCTGTTTTTT
CASSLVAGNTGELFF
>-|-|TRBV12-3/TRBV12-4|TRBJ1-5
TGTGCCAGCAGTAACAACAGGGTACAGCCCCAGCATTTT
CASSNNRVQPQHF
>-|-|TRBV6-1|TRBJ1-4
TGTGCCAGCTCCTATTCGGACCAGGAAAAACTGTTTTTT
CASSYSDQEKLFF
>TRBD1|-|TRBV12-3/TRBV12-4|TRBJ1-2
TGTGCCAGCAGCAGGGACAGGGTCTCTGGCTACACCTTC
CASSRDRVSGYTF